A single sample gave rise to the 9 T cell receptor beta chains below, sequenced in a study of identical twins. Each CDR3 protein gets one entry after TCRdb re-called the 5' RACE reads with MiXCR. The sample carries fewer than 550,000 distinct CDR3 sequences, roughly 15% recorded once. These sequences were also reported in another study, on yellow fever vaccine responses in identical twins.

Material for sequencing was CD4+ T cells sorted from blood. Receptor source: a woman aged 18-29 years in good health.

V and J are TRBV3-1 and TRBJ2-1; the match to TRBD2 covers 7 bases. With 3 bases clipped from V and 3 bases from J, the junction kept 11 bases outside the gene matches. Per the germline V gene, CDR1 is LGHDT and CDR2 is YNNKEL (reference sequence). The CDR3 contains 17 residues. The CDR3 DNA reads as TGTGCCAGCAGCCAGAGGTTGGGTGGCGGGAGCTACAATGAGCAGTTCTTC. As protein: CASSQRLGGGSYNEQFF.

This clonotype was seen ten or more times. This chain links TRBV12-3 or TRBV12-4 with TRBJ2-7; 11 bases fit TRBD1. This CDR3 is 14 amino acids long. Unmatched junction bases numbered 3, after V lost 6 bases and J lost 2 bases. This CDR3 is CASSQGQGAYEQYF. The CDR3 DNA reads TGTGCCAGCAGCCAGGGACAGGGGGCCTACGAGCAGTACTTC.

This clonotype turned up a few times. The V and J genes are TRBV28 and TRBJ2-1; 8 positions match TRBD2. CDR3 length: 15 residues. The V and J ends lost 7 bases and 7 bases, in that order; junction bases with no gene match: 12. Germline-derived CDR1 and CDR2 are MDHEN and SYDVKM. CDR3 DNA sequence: TGTGCCAGCAATCCCGGAGCGGGAGCTGGGAATGAGCAGTTCTTC. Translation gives CASNPGAGAGNEQFF.

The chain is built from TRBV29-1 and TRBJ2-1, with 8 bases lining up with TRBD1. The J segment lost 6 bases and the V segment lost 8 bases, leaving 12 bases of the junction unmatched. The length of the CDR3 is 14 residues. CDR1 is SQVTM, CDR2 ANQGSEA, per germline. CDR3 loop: CSPIGPGGLNEQFF. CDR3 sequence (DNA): TGCAGCCCCATAGGCCCAGGGGGCCTCAATGAGCAGTTCTTC.

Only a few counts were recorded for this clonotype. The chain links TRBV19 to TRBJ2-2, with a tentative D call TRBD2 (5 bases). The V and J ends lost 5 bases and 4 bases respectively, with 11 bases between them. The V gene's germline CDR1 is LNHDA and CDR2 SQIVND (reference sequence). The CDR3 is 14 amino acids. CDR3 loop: CASSQRRGTGELFF. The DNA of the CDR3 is TGTGCCAGTAGTCAGAGACGGGGCACCGGGGAGCTGTTTTTT.

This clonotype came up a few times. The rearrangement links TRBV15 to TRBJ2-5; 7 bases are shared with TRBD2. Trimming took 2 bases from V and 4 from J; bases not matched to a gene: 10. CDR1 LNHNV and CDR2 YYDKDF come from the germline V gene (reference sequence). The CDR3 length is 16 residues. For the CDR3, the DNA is TGTGCCACCAGCAGATTAGTAGCGGGTACTCCAGAGACCCAGTACTTC. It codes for CATSRLVAGTPETQYF.

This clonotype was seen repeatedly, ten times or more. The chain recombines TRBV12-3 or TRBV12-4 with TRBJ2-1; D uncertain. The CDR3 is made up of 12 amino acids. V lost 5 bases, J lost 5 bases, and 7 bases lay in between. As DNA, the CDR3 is TGTGCCAGCAGTCCTCTTAACAATGAGCAGTTCTTC. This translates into CASSPLNNEQFF.

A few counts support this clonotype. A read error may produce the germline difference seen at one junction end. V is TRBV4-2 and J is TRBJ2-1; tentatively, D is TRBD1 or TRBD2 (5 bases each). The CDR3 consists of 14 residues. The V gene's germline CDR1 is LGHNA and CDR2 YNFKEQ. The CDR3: CASSQAGQSIRTNF. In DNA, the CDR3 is TGTGCCAGCAGCCAAGCGGGGCAGTCTATTCGGACCAACTTC.

This CDR3 is CASSQGGAGVSYEQYF. CDR3 in DNA: TGCGCCAGCAGCCAAGGAGGGGCGGGAGTATCCTACGAGCAGTACTTC. V and J are TRBV4-1 and TRBJ2-7, with 7 bases identical to TRBD2. J was trimmed by 1 base and V by 1 base; bases with no gene match: 7. The length of the CDR3 is 16 residues. Per germline, CDR1 MGHRA and CDR2 YSYEKL.